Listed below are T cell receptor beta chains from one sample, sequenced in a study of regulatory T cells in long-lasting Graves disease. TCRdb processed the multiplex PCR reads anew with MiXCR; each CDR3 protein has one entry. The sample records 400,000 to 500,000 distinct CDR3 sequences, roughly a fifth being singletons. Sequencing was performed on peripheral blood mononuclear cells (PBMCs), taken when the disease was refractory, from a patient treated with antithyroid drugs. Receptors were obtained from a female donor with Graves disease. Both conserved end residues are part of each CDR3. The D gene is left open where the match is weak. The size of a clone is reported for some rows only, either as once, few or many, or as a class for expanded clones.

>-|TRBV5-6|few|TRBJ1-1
TGTGCCAGCAGCGGAACTGTAGTCGCGAACACTGAAGCTTTCTTT
CASSGTVVANTEAFF
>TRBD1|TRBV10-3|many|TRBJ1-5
TGTGCCATCAGCCTTGGACAGGGGGAGAATCAGCCCCAGCATTTT
CAISLGQGENQPQHF
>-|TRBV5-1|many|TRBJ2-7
TGCGCCAGCAGCTTGGTTGGGAATCTTTTCTACGAGCAGTACTTC
CASSLVGNLFYEQYF
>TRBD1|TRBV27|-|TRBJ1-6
TGTGCCAGCAGTTCCGCCGGGACAGCTAATTCACCCCTCCACTTT
CASSSAGTANSPLHF
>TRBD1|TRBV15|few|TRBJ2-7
TGTGCCACCAGCAGAGAAGGACAGGGGGCTTACGAGCAGTACTTC
CATSREGQGAYEQYF
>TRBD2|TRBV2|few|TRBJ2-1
TGTGCCAGCAGAAAGACTAGCGGGAGTTCAGATGAGCAGTTCTTC
CASRKTSGSSDEQFF
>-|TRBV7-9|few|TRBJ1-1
TGTGCCAGCAGCTCCCCGGATTCCAGAATGAACACTGAAGCTTTCTTT
CASSSPDSRMNTEAFF
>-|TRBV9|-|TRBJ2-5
TGTGCCAGCAGCGTACAGGGGTTTAAAGAGACCCAGTACTTC
CASSVQGFKETQYF
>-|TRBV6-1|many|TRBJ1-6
TGTGCCAGCAGGTTAACCGGGATTCCCGAAGGTCCCCTCCACTTT
CASRLTGIPEGPLHF
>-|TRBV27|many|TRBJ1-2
TGTGCCAGCAGACAGGGAATTAACTATGGCTACACCTTC
CASRQGINYGYTF
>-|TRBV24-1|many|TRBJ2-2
TGTGCCACCAGTGATTTCGGGACTGGGCCCACCGGGGAGCTGTTTTTT
CATSDFGTGPTGELFF
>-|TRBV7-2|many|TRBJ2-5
TGTGCCAGCAGCTTTAACCCAACTCAATGGTACCAAGAGACCCAGTACTTC
CASSFNPTQWYQETQYF
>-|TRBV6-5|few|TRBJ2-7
TGTGCCAGCAGTTACTCGTTAATGGAAGGAGGCTACGAGCAGTACTTC
CASSYSLMEGGYEQYF
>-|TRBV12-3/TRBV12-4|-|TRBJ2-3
TGTGCCAGCAGTTTGCTCGGGGTCCAGGATACGCAGTATTTT
CASSLLGVQDTQYF
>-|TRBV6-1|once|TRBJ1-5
TGTGCCAGCGGCGGTGTAGGTCAGCCCCAGCATTTT
CASGGVGQPQHF
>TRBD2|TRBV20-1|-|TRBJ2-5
TGCAGTGCTAGCTCCGGGGGGGCCCAATCCCAAGAGACCCAGTACTTC
CSASSGGAQSQETQYF
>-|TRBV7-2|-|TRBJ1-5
TGTGCCAGCAGCCCCGTGACAGGTCAGGATCAGCCCCAGCATTTT
CASSPVTGQDQPQHF
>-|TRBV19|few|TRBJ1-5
TGTGCCAGTCACAGAGGATTTAGCAATCAGCCCCAGCATTTT
CASHRGFSNQPQHF
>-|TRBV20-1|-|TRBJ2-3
TGCAGTGCCCCTCGTAGGGGCTCAGCGAAAGATACGCAGTATTTT
CSAPRRGSAKDTQYF
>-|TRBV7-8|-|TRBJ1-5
TGTGCCAGCAGCCCGACCGGGTTGGTTGGGAATCAGCCCCAGCATTTT
CASSPTGLVGNQPQHF